The 2 T cell receptor beta chains in this list originate from one sample, sequenced in a study of blood T cell repertoires in COVID-19. This table comes from immunoSEQ multiplex PCR, and its TCRdb copy is limited to in-frame clones, with some not included. The data show around 190,000 clones, with roughly four fifths seen just once and 6% to 8.5% held by the top ten. Sequences were obtained from peripheral blood. The receptors shown here come from a woman aged 70-85 years with COVID-19, enrolled during active disease.

This chain joins TRBV29-1 and TRBJ1-5; D not certain. The germline V and J ends were trimmed by 3 bases and 7 bases, with 13 bases remaining between them. The CDR3 extends over 13 amino acids. In germline, CDR1 is SQVTM, CDR2 ANQGSEA. CDR3 in amino acids: CSVEVSTDQPQHF. The CDR3 DNA follows: TGCAGCGTTGAGGTCTCAACAGACCAGCCCCAGCATTTT.

The CDR3 nucleotides read TGCGCCAGCAGCTTGGCTTGGCAGGGGGGACTTAATGAAAAACTGTTTTTT. This codes for CASSLAWQGGLNEKLFF. The chain employs TRBV5-1 and TRBJ1-4; 7 bases fit TRBD1. The length of the CDR3 is 17 residues. After removal of 0 bases from V and 4 bases from J, the junction contained 9 bases not matched to a gene. The germline V gene has CDR1 SGHRS and CDR2 YFSETQ.